These 17 T cell receptor beta chains were all obtained from the same sample, sequenced in a study of cytomegalovirus exposure and HLA in healthy donors. In the PCR, 60 Vbeta and 13 Jbeta primers were used. Some clones are missing from TCRdb's copy, which holds only in-frame ones; the method was immunoSEQ multiplex PCR. The sample contains about 130,000 clones, around three quarters of which appear only once. Sequencing used PBMCs. These receptors all come from a woman between 45 and 65 years old in good health and CMV-seronegative.

The chain joins TRBV18 to TRBJ1-4, with D hard to call. The germline V and J ends were trimmed by 0 bases and 8 bases, with 10 bases remaining between them. CDR1 KGHSH and CDR2 LQKENI come from the germline V gene. The CDR3 has 14 amino acids. The CDR3 sequence is CASSPPVAREKLFF. As DNA, the CDR3 is TGTGCCAGCTCACCACCGGTTGCCAGAGAAAAACTGTTTTTT.

The chain combines TRBV5-1 with TRBJ2-7; D possibly corresponds to TRBD2 (5 bases). Germline CDR1 reads SGHRS; CDR2 reads YFSETQ. There are 12 residues in the CDR3. Trimming cost V 5 bases and J 6 bases, with 12 bases left between them. The CDR3 nucleotides read TGCGCCAGCAGTCCTGAGGGATTCGAGCAGTACTTC. Its translation is CASSPEGFEQYF. Together with reference TRBV5-1 and TRBJ2-7, the CDR3 gives the full variable domain: KAGVTQTPRYLIKTRGQQVTLSCSPISGHRSVSWYQQTPGQGLQFLFEYFSETQRNKGNFPGRFSGRQFSNSRSEMNVSTLELGDSALYLCASSPEGFEQYFGPGTRLTVT.

This chain connects TRBV5-4 to TRBJ2-2; 8 bases agree with TRBD1. CDR3 length: 15 amino acids. Germline V gene lookup returns CDR1 SGHNT and CDR2 YYREEE (reference sequence). The junction had 3 bases not matched to a gene; V was cut back by 2 bases and J by 3 bases. The CDR3 DNA follows: TGTGCCAGCAGCTTAGGGACAGGTTACACCGGGGAGCTGTTTTTT. It is translated as CASSLGTGYTGELFF. The full variable domain, completed using reference TRBV5-4 and TRBJ2-2, is ETGVTQSPTHLIKTRGQQVTLRCSSQSGHNTVSWYQQALGQGPQFIFQYYREEENGRGNFPPRFSGLQFPNYSSELNVNALELDDSALYLCASSLGTGYTGELFFGEGSRLTVL.

V and J are TRBV6-6 and TRBJ2-2, with 10 bases identical to TRBD2. There are 12 residues in the CDR3. Germline CDR1 MNHNY, CDR2 SVGAGI (reference sequence). The J segment lost 17 bases and the V segment lost 2 bases, leaving 5 bases of the junction unmatched. The CDR3 DNA reads as TGTGCCAGCAGTTACGGGGGGACTAGCGCCTTTTTT. It codes for CASSYGGTSAFF.

The chain couples TRBV18 to TRBJ1-1; maybe TRBD1 (5 bases). Germline CDR1 and CDR2: KGHSH and LQKENI. The CDR3 spans 14 residues. V lost 1 base and J 4 bases, leaving 10 bases between the germline ends. The CDR3 spells CASSPQGMSTEAFF. The CDR3 region has the DNA TGTGCCAGCTCACCACAGGGGATGAGCACTGAAGCTTTCTTT.

The chain uses TRBV18 and TRBJ2-3; TRBD2 is a possible D gene (6 bases). Trimming left V 1 base short and J 2 bases short, with 7 bases between. The CDR3 covers 14 residues. Per the germline V gene, CDR1 is KGHSH and CDR2 is LQKENI. This chain's CDR3 is CASSPLADTDTQYF. CDR3 sequence (DNA): TGTGCCAGCTCACCACTAGCGGACACAGATACGCAGTATTTT.

V gene TRBV5-4 combines with J gene TRBJ1-1, with D maybe TRBD1 (5 bases). Germline V lookup: CDR1 SGHNT, CDR2 YYREEE (reference sequence). V was cut by 4 bases and J by 0 bases, with 10 bases left in between. The CDR3 sequence is 14 residues long. This CDR3 reads CASSGMTVNTEAFF. The CDR3, as DNA: TGTGCCAGCAGCGGGATGACAGTGAACACTGAAGCTTTCTTT. The full variable domain, its missing parts supplied by reference TRBV5-4 and TRBJ1-1, is ETGVTQSPTHLIKTRGQQVTLRCSSQSGHNTVSWYQQALGQGPQFIFQYYREEENGRGNFPPRFSGLQFPNYSSELNVNALELDDSALYLCASSGMTVNTEAFFGQGTRLTVV.

The V gene is TRBV19, the J gene TRBJ2-7; 10 bases line up with TRBD2. CDR1 is LNHDA and CDR2 is SQIVND in the germline V gene (reference sequence). J gave up 2 bases and V 6 bases, and 19 bases lay outside the gene matches. The CDR3 loop spans 19 amino acids. The CDR3 loop is CASSGALLAGASSAYEQYF. The CDR3 DNA sequence: TGTGCCAGTAGCGGGGCCTTGCTAGCGGGAGCAAGCTCCGCCTACGAGCAGTACTTC.

The J gene is TRBJ1-5, the V gene TRBV29-1; 7 bases agree with TRBD1. V lost 7 bases to trimming and J lost 1 base; unmatched junction nucleotides: 4. CDR1 is SQVTM and CDR2 is ANQGSEA in the germline V gene. The CDR3 length is 13 residues. CDR3 bases: TGCAGCGCGCAACAGGGGAGCAATCAGCCCCAGCATTTT. Its protein is CSAQQGSNQPQHF.

V gene TRBV6-1 combines with J gene TRBJ2-1; TRBD2 matches 8 bases. Germline V lookup: CDR1 MNHNS, CDR2 SASEGT. V dropped 7 bases and J dropped 4; count of bases not matched to a gene: 3. CDR3 length equals 13 residues. The CDR3 spells CASKTSVYNEQFF. The CDR3 bases are TGTGCCAGCAAGACTAGCGTGTACAATGAGCAGTTCTTC.

V gene TRBV7-9 combines with J gene TRBJ1-1; weak D call: TRBD1 (6 bases). This CDR3 contains 15 residues. Trimming stripped 5 bases from V and 3 bases from J, with 16 bases between. Germline V CDR1 and CDR2: SEHNR, FQNEAQ (reference sequence). CDR3 amino acids: CASSPPYRVHTEAFF. CDR3 DNA: TGTGCCAGCAGCCCTCCTTACAGGGTACACACTGAAGCTTTCTTT.

This clone was found a few times. DNA for the CDR3: TGCGCCAGCAGCCAAGGGGACTTGCTTAGAGGGGAGCTGTTTTTT. Translated, it gives CASSQGDLLRGELFF. This chain uses TRBV4-3 with TRBJ2-2, with a tentative D call TRBD2 (6 bases). The CDR3 runs 15 residues. Trimming took 1 base from V and 8 from J, leaving 14 bases between them. Germline V CDR1 and CDR2: LGHNA, YSLEER.

This CDR3 is CASSVDRARTNEKLFF. The CDR3 coding sequence is TGTGCCAGCAGTGTCGACAGGGCTCGAACTAATGAAAAACTGTTTTTT. The V gene is TRBV6-1, the J gene TRBJ1-4; the match to TRBD1 covers 7 bases. The trim removed 4 bases at V and 1 base at J, leaving 6 bases unmatched. Germline V gene data show CDR1 as MNHNS and CDR2 as SASEGT. The length of the CDR3 is 16 residues.

This chain connects TRBV9 to TRBJ1-3; D ambiguous. The CDR3 contains 16 residues. CDR1 and CDR2 from the germline V gene are SGDLS and YYNGEE. V was pared by 0 bases and J by 0 bases, with 10 bases between. CDR3 bases: TGTGCCAGCAGCGTAGTGGGTCGGAGCTCTGGAAACACCATATATTTT. This codes for CASSVVGRSSGNTIYF.

Written as DNA, the CDR3 is TGCGCCAGCAGCTTGGGGGGAGCCGAACCCTACGAGCAGTACTTC. It specifies CASSLGGAEPYEQYF. This sequence joins TRBV5-1 and TRBJ2-7; TRBD2 might be the D (5 bases). The CDR3 has 15 amino acids. Per germline, CDR1 SGHRS and CDR2 YFSETQ. V lost 0 bases and J 2 bases, leaving 12 bases between the germline ends.

The table lists this clone with a few counts. CDR3 loop: CASSLRQNSGNTEAFF. Written as DNA, the CDR3 is TGTGCCAGCAGCTTAAGACAGAATTCTGGAAACACTGAAGCTTTCTTT. V usage is TRBV7-2 and J usage is TRBJ1-1, with TRBD1 as a possible D gene (5 bases). This CDR3 is 16 amino acids long. V gave up 2 bases and J gave up 2 bases, with 15 bases separating them. Germline V lookup: CDR1 SGHTA, CDR2 FQGNSA.

V usage is TRBV19 and J usage is TRBJ2-2, with 16 positions matching TRBD2. J gave up 4 bases and V 3 bases, and 5 bases lay outside the gene matches. CDR1 and CDR2 from the germline V gene are LNHDA and SQIVND (reference sequence). The CDR3 loop spans 18 amino acids. This CDR3 is CASSMGLAGGGPTGELFF. The CDR3 DNA follows: TGTGCCAGTAGTATGGGACTAGCGGGAGGGGGACCCACCGGGGAGCTGTTTTTT.